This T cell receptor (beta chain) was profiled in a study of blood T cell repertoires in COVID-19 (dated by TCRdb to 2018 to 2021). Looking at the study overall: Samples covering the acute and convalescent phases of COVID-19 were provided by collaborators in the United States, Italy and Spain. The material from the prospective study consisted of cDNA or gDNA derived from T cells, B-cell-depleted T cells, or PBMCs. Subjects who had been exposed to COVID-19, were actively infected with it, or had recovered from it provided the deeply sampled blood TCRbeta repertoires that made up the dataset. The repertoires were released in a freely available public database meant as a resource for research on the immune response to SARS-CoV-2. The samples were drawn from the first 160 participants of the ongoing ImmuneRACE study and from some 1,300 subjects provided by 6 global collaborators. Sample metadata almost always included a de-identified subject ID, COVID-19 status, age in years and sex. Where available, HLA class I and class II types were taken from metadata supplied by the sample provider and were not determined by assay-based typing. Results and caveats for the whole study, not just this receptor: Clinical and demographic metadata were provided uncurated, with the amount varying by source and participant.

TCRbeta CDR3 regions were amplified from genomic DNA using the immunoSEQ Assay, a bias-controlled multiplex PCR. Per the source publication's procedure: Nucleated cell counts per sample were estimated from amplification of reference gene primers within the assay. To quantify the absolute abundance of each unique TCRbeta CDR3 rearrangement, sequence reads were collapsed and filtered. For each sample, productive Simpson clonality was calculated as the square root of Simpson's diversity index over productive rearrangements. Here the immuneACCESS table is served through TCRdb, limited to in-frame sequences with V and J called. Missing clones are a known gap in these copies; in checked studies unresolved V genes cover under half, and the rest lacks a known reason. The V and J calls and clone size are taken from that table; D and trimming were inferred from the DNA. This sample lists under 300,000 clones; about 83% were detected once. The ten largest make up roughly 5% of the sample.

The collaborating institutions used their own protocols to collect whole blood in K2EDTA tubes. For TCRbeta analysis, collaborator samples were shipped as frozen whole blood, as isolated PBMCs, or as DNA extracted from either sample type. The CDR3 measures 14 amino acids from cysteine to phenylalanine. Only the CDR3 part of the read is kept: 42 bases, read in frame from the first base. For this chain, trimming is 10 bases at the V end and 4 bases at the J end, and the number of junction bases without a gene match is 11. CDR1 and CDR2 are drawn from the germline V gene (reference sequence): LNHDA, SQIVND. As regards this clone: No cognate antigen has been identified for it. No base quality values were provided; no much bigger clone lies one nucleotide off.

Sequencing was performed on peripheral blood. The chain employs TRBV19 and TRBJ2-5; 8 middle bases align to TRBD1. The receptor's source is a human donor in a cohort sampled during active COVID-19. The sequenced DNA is TGTGCCACGAGCGGACAGGGTGAAGGAGAGACCCAGTACTTC. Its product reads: CATSGQGEGETQYF.